This passage covers 16 T cell receptor beta chains from one sample sequenced in a study of blood T cell repertoires in COVID-19. The method was immunoSEQ multiplex PCR; TCRdb's version includes in-frame clones alone and lacks a portion of them. Of about 84,000 clones listed, 83% are singletons. Source material: peripheral blood. These receptors were obtained from a man aged 80 or over with active or convalescent COVID-19.

This chain joins TRBV6-6 and TRBJ1-1; possibly TRBD1 for D (6 bases). The CDR3 runs to 13 residues. Germline V lookup: CDR1 MNHNY, CDR2 SVGAGI (reference sequence). The germline V and J ends were trimmed by 8 bases and 4 bases, with 14 bases remaining between them. CDR3 coding DNA: TGTGCCAGCGGGGGGGGGCAGAGCACTGAAGCTTTCTTT. Protein: CASGGGQSTEAFF.

The V call is TRBV2, the J call TRBJ2-1; D ambiguous. The CDR3 extends over 13 amino acids. Germline CDR1 is SNHLY and CDR2 is FYNNEI. Trimming left V 2 bases short and J 7 bases short, with 9 bases between. For the CDR3, the DNA is TGTGCCAGCAGTGAAAGAGGTAGGAATGAGCAGTTCTTC. Protein product: CASSERGRNEQFF.

The J gene is TRBJ1-5, the V gene TRBV10-3; the D is unclear. The V gene's germline CDR1 is ENHRY and CDR2 SYGVKD. The ends were cut back, 2 bases at V and 0 bases at J, with 5 bases in the middle. This CDR3 comprises 14 residues. The CDR3 region has the DNA TGTGCCATCAGTGAGATATATAGCAATCAGCCCCAGCATTTT. Translating it yields CAISEIYSNQPQHF.

The rearrangement joins TRBV18 to TRBJ2-3, with a weak D call TRBD2 (6 bases). Germline V gene lookup returns CDR1 KGHSH and CDR2 LQKENI. The V end was cut by 2 bases, the J end by 9 bases, with 12 bases between. The CDR3 contains 13 residues. This CDR3 is CASSPLREDTQYF. CDR3 DNA: TGTGCCAGCTCACCATTAAGGGAGGACACGCAGTATTTT.

The chain links TRBV20-1 to TRBJ2-1; TRBD2 agrees at 9 bases. CDR1 is DFQATT, CDR2 SNEGSKA, per germline (reference sequence). The CDR3 is 19 amino acids. V lost 3 bases to trimming and J lost 3 bases; unmatched junction nucleotides: 18. The CDR3 sequence: CSASKAMWGLAAIYNEQFF. For the CDR3, the DNA is TGCAGTGCTAGTAAAGCTATGTGGGGACTAGCCGCTATCTACAATGAGCAGTTCTTC.

The CDR3 DNA reads as TGTGCCAGCAGCCAAGGACAGGGGGCACAGCCCCAGCATTTT. It codes for CASSQGQGAQPQHF. The chain links TRBV4-2 to TRBJ1-5; 10 nucleotides align to TRBD1. The CDR3 is 14 amino acids. Germline-derived CDR1 and CDR2 are LGHNA and YNFKEQ. The trim removed 1 base at V and 7 bases at J, leaving 1 base unmatched.

The rearrangement uses TRBV6-5 and TRBJ1-2, with D tentatively TRBD1 (5 bases). This CDR3 contains 13 residues. The germline CDR1 and CDR2 sequences are MNHEY and SVGAGI. V was pared by 5 bases and J by 4 bases, with 11 bases between. CDR3 nucleotide sequence: TGTGCCAGCAGTACGGCGGGGGTCTATGGCTACACCTTC. This gives the protein CASSTAGVYGYTF.

The chain links TRBV10-1 to TRBJ1-1, with 7 bases that match TRBD1. Per the germline V gene, CDR1 is WNHNN and CDR2 is SYGVQD (reference sequence). This CDR3 contains 13 residues. Trimming removed 7 bases from V and 5 bases from J; junction bases left unmatched: 7. DNA for the CDR3: TGCGCCAGCATGGGACAGAGGGGGACTGAAGCTTTCTTT. This gives the protein CASMGQRGTEAFF.

The chain links TRBV3-1 (or the pseudogene TRBV3-2) to TRBJ2-3, with D tentatively TRBD2 (5 bases). This CDR3 contains 13 residues. Germline V gene sequence: CDR1 LGHDT, CDR2 YNNKEL (reference sequence). V shed 5 bases and J shed 5 bases, with 11 bases lying between them. The CDR3 DNA sequence: TGTGCCAGCAGCGCGAGGGTGTTAGATACGCAGTATTTT. Residues: CASSARVLDTQYF.

The chain recombines TRBV7-8 with TRBJ1-1; the match to TRBD1 covers 7 bases. The CDR3 has 15 amino acids. CDR1 SGHVS and CDR2 FQNEAQ come from the germline V gene. After removal of 3 bases from V and 6 bases from J, the junction contained 10 bases not matched to a gene. CDR3 region: CASSFHPDREAEAFF. The CDR3 coding sequence is TGTGCCAGCAGCTTTCATCCTGACAGGGAGGCTGAAGCTTTCTTT.

The chain couples TRBV5-7 to TRBJ1-4; D possibly corresponds to TRBD1 (6 bases). TRBV5-7 belongs to the ORF category, with a function that is uncertain. Trimming cost V 8 bases and J 4 bases, with 21 bases left between them. The CDR3 is 16 residues long. The CDR3 DNA is TGTGCCAGGCCGGCTGGTCGCGGACAGCGTAATGAAAAACTGTTTTTT. It translates to CARPAGRGQRNEKLFF.

The chain employs TRBV4-1 and TRBJ2-5; D may be TRBD2 (5 bases). This CDR3 has 15 amino acids. Germline V gene sequence: CDR1 MGHRA, CDR2 YSYEKL. Between the trimmed V and J ends, which lost 7 bases and 5 bases, there was a span of 20 bases. CDR3: CASKEERTTLETQYF. As DNA, the CDR3 is TGCGCCAGCAAGGAGGAAAGGACGACCCTTGAGACCCAGTACTTC.

The rearrangement uses TRBV6-2 or TRBV6-3 and TRBJ1-3; D is uncertain. Germline V lookup: CDR1 MNHEY, CDR2 SVGEGT. V lost 4 bases to trimming and J lost 0 bases, with 7 bases between them. This CDR3 spans 14 amino acids. CDR3 amino acids: CASSFQASGNTIYF. As DNA, the CDR3 is TGTGCCAGCAGTTTTCAGGCCTCTGGAAACACCATATATTTT.

In its sample, this clone was seen a few times. This rearrangement joins TRBV19 to TRBJ1-1, with D hard to call. This CDR3 comprises 13 residues. From germline, CDR1 is LNHDA and CDR2 SQIVND (reference sequence). V lost 5 bases to trimming and J lost 0 bases, with 7 bases between them. CDR3 sequence: CASSYTMNTEAFF. CDR3 in DNA: TGTGCCAGTAGTTACACGATGAACACTGAAGCTTTCTTT.

The J gene is TRBJ2-3, the V gene TRBV7-3, with a tentative D call TRBD1 (5 bases). Germline CDR1 is SGHTA and CDR2 is FQGTGA. V was cut by 2 bases and J by 4 bases, with 10 bases left in between. The CDR3 is 14 residues long. The CDR3: CASSLVRVADTQYF. As DNA, the CDR3 is TGTGCCAGCAGCTTAGTCAGGGTGGCAGATACGCAGTATTTT. Full variable domain (outside the CDR3, taken from reference TRBV7-3 and TRBJ2-3): GAGVSQTPSNKVTEKGKYVELRCDPISGHTALYWYRQSLGQGPEFLIYFQGTGAADDSGLPNDRFFAVRPEGSVSTLKIQRTERGDSAVYLCASSLVRVADTQYFGPGTRLTVL.

This sequence joins TRBV3-1 (or the pseudogene TRBV3-2) and TRBJ1-1, with D maybe TRBD1 (6 bases). The CDR3 consists of 15 residues. The germline V gene has CDR1 LGHDT and CDR2 YNNKEL (reference sequence). Trimming cost V 5 bases and J 4 bases, with 17 bases left between them. The CDR3 DNA sequence: TGTGCCAGCAGCTATTCCACAGGGTTGGGCACTGAAGCTTTCTTT. Its protein is CASSYSTGLGTEAFF.